One and the same sample provided the 10 T cell receptor beta chains below, sequenced in a study of regulatory T cells in long-lasting Graves disease (dated by TCRdb to the early 2020s). The library was built by means of multiplex PCR. TCRdb records Illumina HiSeq 4000 as the sequencer. iRepertoire HTBI primers and Arm-PCR amplification of CDR3 regions were used to construct TCR beta libraries. The raw public data were reprocessed by TCRdb itself: fastp quality trimming at Q25, MiXCR clonotype calling, in-frame beta chains only. Every entry covers one CDR3 protein and lists the most common genes and DNA from its rows. Recorded for this sample are around 320,000 distinct CDR3 sequences; roughly 17% of them occurred a single time. Together, the top ten hold less than 35% of the sample. This sample's time point label indicates: newly diagnosed GD, antithyroid drugs for less than 3 months. For both TCR sequencing and RNA sequencing, RNA was extracted from PBMCs using TRIzol.

A further study also used this sample, focusing on T cells in Graves' hyperthyroidism and ophthalmopathy.

The sample consisted of peripheral blood mononuclear cells (PBMCs), taken at new diagnosis, from a patient treated with antithyroid drugs. Every receptor here comes from a man aged 40-49 years with Graves disease. Donor details come from another sample of the same person, matched by shared clones.

This clonotype appeared many times. V is TRBV3-1 and J is TRBJ2-2; unclear D gene. CDR1 is LGHDT and CDR2 is YNNKEL in the germline V gene (reference sequence). V was clipped by 4 bases and J by 0 bases, with 6 bases between them. The CDR3 runs to 14 residues. The CDR3 coding sequence is TGTGCCAGCAGCCTCCCGTCGAACACCGGGGAGCTGTTTTTT. Translation: CASSLPSNTGELFF.

Comments on this clonotype: A far larger clone is one nucleotide away, so this likely arose from a read error. This rearrangement joins TRBV6-2 or TRBV6-3 to TRBJ2-1; 8 bases fit TRBD1. From germline, CDR1 is MNHEY and CDR2 SVGEGT. The CDR3 totals 12 residues. The CDR3 DNA reads as TGTGCGTCCCGGACAGGGTTCTACGAGCAGTTCTTC. Translation gives CASRTGFYEQFF.

The J gene is TRBJ1-2, the V gene TRBV15; 7 bases agree with TRBD1. CDR3 length: 14 amino acids. CDR1 is LNHNV, CDR2 YYDKDF, per germline (reference sequence). The ends lost 2 bases at V and 5 bases at J; junction bases unmatched: 5. This CDR3 is CATSRNDRVYGYTF. CDR3 nucleotides: TGTGCCACCAGCAGAAACGACAGGGTGTATGGCTACACCTTC.

This clonotype occurred many times. CDR3 amino acids: CASSLKSTAEAFF. The CDR3 coding sequence is TGTGCCAGCAGTTTAAAGTCTACAGCGGAAGCTTTCTTT. The chain uses TRBV27 and TRBJ1-1; D is undetermined. Trimming pared 2 bases from V and 8 bases from J, leaving 12 bases between. The CDR3 consists of 13 residues. CDR1 is MNHEY, CDR2 SMNVEV, per germline (reference sequence).

The gene calls are TRBV5-1 and TRBJ2-5; tentative D call: TRBD2 (5 bases). The V and J ends lost 2 bases and 1 base respectively, with 9 bases between them. This CDR3 has 14 amino acids. Germline assignment: CDR1 SGHRS and CDR2 YFSETQ. The CDR3 region is CASSFSGPQETQYF. The DNA of the CDR3 is TGCGCCAGCAGCTTCAGCGGTCCCCAAGAGACCCAGTACTTC.

This clonotype was detected ten times or more. The chain recombines TRBV2 with TRBJ1-2, with 7 bases lining up with TRBD1. The V gene's germline CDR1 is SNHLY and CDR2 FYNNEI. With V trimmed by 7 bases and J by 3 bases, 8 bases remained unmatched. CDR3 length: 14 amino acids. The CDR3 loop is CASTSPGGDYGYTF. CDR3 DNA sequence: TGTGCCAGCACCTCCCCAGGGGGGGACTATGGCTACACCTTC.

Worth noting for this clonotype: Only one base separates this from a far larger clonotype, so it likely reflects a read error. This chain connects TRBV7-2 to TRBJ2-5; 8 bases are a match to TRBD1. The DNA end is a closer match to TRBJ2-1, so the J assignment may be wrong. The CDR3 runs 15 residues. From germline, CDR1 is SGHTA and CDR2 FQGNSA. In nucleotides, the CDR3 is TGTGCCAGCACCCTACTCCAGGGGGCATACAATGAGCAGTTCTTC. Translation: CASTLLQGAYNEQFF.

This clonotype was detected only a few times. This chain links TRBV3-1 with TRBJ2-7; D gene ambiguous. With 4 bases removed from V and 0 bases from J, the gap between germline ends came to 10 bases. CDR1 LGHDT and CDR2 YNNKEL come from the germline V gene (reference sequence). The CDR3 totals 14 residues. The CDR3 DNA sequence: TGTGCCAGCAGCCCCGGGCATATCTCCTACGAGCAGTACTTC. Protein: CASSPGHISYEQYF.

This clonotype was detected ten times or more. The V and J genes are TRBV7-6 and TRBJ2-1; D perhaps matches TRBD2 (5 bases). The CDR3 spans 16 residues. Germline V CDR1 and CDR2: SGHVS, FNYEAQ. The ends were cut back, 3 bases at V and 4 bases at J, with 16 bases in the middle. The CDR3 is CASSFPLSGWYNEQFF. The CDR3, as DNA: TGTGCCAGCAGCTTCCCCCTATCGGGGTGGTACAATGAGCAGTTCTTC.

This chain joins TRBV5-1 and TRBJ1-1; TRBD1 aligns across 8 bases. CDR3 length equals 16 residues. The V and J ends lost 3 bases and 6 bases, in that order; junction bases with no gene match: 13. Germline CDR1 is SGHRS and CDR2 is YFSETQ. CDR3 nucleotides: TGCGCCAGCAGCTCTCCCGCCGGGACAGGCTCCGCTGAAGCTTTCTTT. Translated: CASSSPAGTGSAEAFF.